Here is one T cell receptor beta chain with its context. The length of the CDR3 is 14 residues. CDR1 and CDR2 from the germline V gene are SNHLY and FYNNEI. J lost 8 bases, V lost 6 bases, and 6 bases had no gene match. This sample was taken from a study of control samples from healthy donors and cancer patients. Libraries were prepared by immunoSEQ multiplex PCR; TCRdb keeps only in-frame clonotypes and omits some of them. The sample has around 250,000 clones, roughly four fifths seen once. The sample comprised PBMCs. The sequence came from a woman aged 60 to 75 with lung cancer. This chain links TRBV2 with TRBJ1-4; 10 positions agree with TRBD1. CDR3 in DNA: TGTGCCAGCAGCCCGGGACAGGGGTTCGAAAAACTGTTTTTT. Translating gives CASSPGQGFEKLFF. The complete variable domain, with remaining parts taken from reference TRBV2 and TRBJ1-4, reads EPEVTQTPSHQVTQMGQEVILRCVPISNHLYFYWYRQILGQKVEFLVSFYNNEISEKSEIFDDQFSVERPDGSNFTLKIRSTKLEDSAMYFCASSPGQGFEKLFFGSGTQLSVL.